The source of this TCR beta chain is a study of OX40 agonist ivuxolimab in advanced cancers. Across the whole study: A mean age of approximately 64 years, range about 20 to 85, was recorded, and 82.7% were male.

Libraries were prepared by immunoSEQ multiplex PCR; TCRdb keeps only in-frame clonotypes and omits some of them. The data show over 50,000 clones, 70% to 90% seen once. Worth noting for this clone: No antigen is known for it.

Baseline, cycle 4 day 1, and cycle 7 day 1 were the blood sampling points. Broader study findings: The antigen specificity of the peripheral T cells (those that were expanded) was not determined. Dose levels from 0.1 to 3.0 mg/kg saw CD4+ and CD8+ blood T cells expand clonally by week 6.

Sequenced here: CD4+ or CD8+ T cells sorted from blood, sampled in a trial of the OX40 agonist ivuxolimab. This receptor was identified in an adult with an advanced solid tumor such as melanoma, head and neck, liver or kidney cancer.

The CDR3 DNA reads as TGTGCCAGCAGCTTACGGGGGGCTAACTATGGCTACACCTTC. Translated: CASSLRGANYGYTF. The V and J genes are TRBV5-4 and TRBJ1-2; D possibly corresponds to TRBD1 (5 bases). The ends were cut back, 2 bases at V and 0 bases at J, with 8 bases in the middle. CDR3 length equals 14 residues. CDR1 is SGHNT, CDR2 YYREEE, per germline (reference sequence).